This T cell receptor (beta chain) was sequenced for a study of T cell responses to AZD1222 COVID-19 vaccine. Sequencing used immunoSEQ multiplex PCR; TCRdb keeps in-frame clones, though not all of them. The sample lists roughly 97,000 clones, nearly 90% occurring once. Germline lookup yields CDR1 SEHNR and CDR2 FQNEAQ (reference sequence). Trimming stripped 1 base from V and 6 bases from J, with 9 bases between. CDR3 size: 13 residues. The receptor was derived from an adult in good health. Sequencing was performed on peripheral blood, taken on day 0 of AZD1222 vaccination. The V call is TRBV7-9, the J call TRBJ1-2; no definite D call. The CDR3 is CASSLGGRDGYTF. The CDR3 bases are TGTGCCAGCAGCTTAGGAGGGCGGGATGGCTACACCTTC.